This TCR beta chain was found in a study of cytotoxic CD8 clonotypes in ibrutinib-treated CLL (dated by TCRdb to about 2021). As for the study more broadly: The cohort was composed of 11 relapsed/refractory and around 15 treatment-naive patients; IGHV unmutated status was identified in roughly 18 patients. Cryopreserved peripheral blood mononuclear cells were collected at three points: before therapy, at response, and at either sustained remission or disease progression. On average, each sample yielded around 230,000 productive templates and over 90,000 productive rearrangements. Partial responses were observed in approximately 24 patients and complete responses in 2; after a median follow-up of around 64 months, remission was maintained in approximately 14 patients and progression was observed in 12. Response samples were obtained after a median of roughly eleven months of treatment, with a range of about 6 to 36 months. Longitudinal samples were available for about 30% of the 86 trial participants. All remission and progressive disease samples were collected while patients were still receiving ibrutinib. The study at large found these results: Public clonotypes were found to be uncommon and were observed to contract or remain stable during treatment; the increase in clonality was shown to reflect expansion of private clonotypes at ibrutinib response. Sustained-remission and progressing patients did not have matched sampling times, and lymph node repertoires were not examined. Clonality rose at ibrutinib response, remained stable during sustained remission, and dropped back toward baseline at progression. Baseline clonality was found to be higher than that of age-matched healthy donors and was strongly correlated with circulating CD8+ T-cell counts.

This clone was observed a few times. Its specific antigen is unknown. No base qualities exist here, and no much larger clone lies one base off it. Other DNA sequences from this sample encode an identical CDR3 as well. V is pared back by 5 bases and J by 1 base, with 3 bases lying between the germline termini. In the germline V gene (reference sequence), CDR1 corresponds to SEHNR and CDR2 to FQNEAQ. Inclusive of the bounding cysteine and phenylalanine, the CDR3 is 12 residues long. CDR3 DNA only is kept here, 36 bases in frame from base 1. The goal of deep resolution MiSeq sequencing was a depth between 1 in 1 million and 1 in 200,000 T cells, and coverage averaged 10x per clonotype. The immunoSEQ hsTCRB Kit was used to generate the TCR beta libraries. Per the authors' processing: ImmunoSEQ Data Assistant and ImmunoSEQ Analyzer were used for data analysis, and V, D and J genes were assigned according to IMGT definitions. Clonality was computed as one minus normalized Shannon entropy of productive rearrangement frequencies, ranging from 0 to 1. Public clonotype analysis was restricted to overrepresented clonotypes comprising at least 0.05% of each patient's repertoire. Approximately 13 age-matched healthy donor repertoires from immuneACCESS served as clonality controls. TCRdb limited this immuneACCESS table to in-frame rearrangements with V and J called. A share of clones is missing; checked studies link under half to unresolved V genes, and the rest is unexplained. V and J calls and clone size are given by that table; D and trimming were obtained from the DNA. A total of some 200,000 clones appear in this sample, more than 65% of them only once. Roughly 5.8% of the sample is taken by the ten largest.

Read against the paper, the sample's time point label means: about a year on ibrutinib. For TCR beta library preparation, approximately 2 micrograms of genomic DNA were extracted from the cryopreserved PBMCs. High-throughput TCR beta sequencing was performed on longitudinal blood samples from CLL patients receiving ibrutinib monotherapy. The patients took part in an open-label, single-center phase 2 trial of ibrutinib monotherapy. The sequence was obtained from a human donor with chronic lymphocytic leukemia. Here the sequenced sample was PBMCs, taken after 12 months of ibrutinib treatment. The chain couples TRBV7-9 to TRBJ1-5, with no confidently assigned D gene. The DNA sequence is given as TGTGCCAGCAGCGAAAGCAATCAGCCCCAGCATTTT. Its protein reads: CASSESNQPQHF.